The 7 T cell receptor beta chains reported below all come from one sample, sequenced in a study of blood T cell repertoires in COVID-19. Produced via immunoSEQ multiplex PCR; TCRdb's table is partial and in-frame only. Among under 150,000 clones, more than 75% were seen once, and the ten largest hold 3.4%. Sequencing was performed on peripheral blood. Every receptor here comes from a man aged 40-55 years with acute or convalescent COVID-19.

This chain links TRBV10-3 with TRBJ1-4, with 9 bases lining up with TRBD1. CDR3 length: 15 residues. The V segment lost 4 bases and the J segment 5 bases; nucleotides outside the gene matches: 5. Germline V gene sequence: CDR1 ENHRY, CDR2 SYGVKD. CDR3 loop: CAISVGDRGNEKLFF. The CDR3 DNA reads TGTGCCATCAGTGTGGGAGACAGGGGGAATGAAAAACTGTTTTTT.

The chain is built from TRBV7-9 and TRBJ1-2, with D possibly being TRBD1 (5 bases). The CDR3 spans 19 residues. Germline-derived CDR1 and CDR2 are SEHNR and FQNEAQ (reference sequence). Trimming left V 2 bases short and J 3 bases short, with 25 bases between. The CDR3 is CASSLIRPLSRKGHYGYTF. The CDR3 bases are TGTGCCAGCAGCTTAATTCGTCCCCTGTCTCGGAAGGGGCACTATGGCTACACCTTC.

This chain links TRBV19 with TRBJ1-5; D is perhaps TRBD1 (5 bases). The CDR3 totals 15 residues. Trimming took off 3 bases at V and 0 bases at J, with 9 bases between the two ends. The germline V gene encodes CDR1 LNHDA and CDR2 SQIVND (reference sequence). CDR3: CASSITGYSNQPQHF. CDR3 bases: TGTGCCAGTAGTATTACAGGATATAGCAATCAGCCCCAGCATTTT.

The chain links TRBV6-5 to TRBJ2-2, with D possibly being TRBD1 (8 bases). The CDR3 totals 15 residues. Germline V gives CDR1 MNHEY, CDR2 SVGAGI. V was trimmed by 7 bases and J by 7 bases, leaving 19 bases between them. CDR3: CASTYMTGEGGELFF. The CDR3 coding sequence is TGTGCCAGCACCTACATGACAGGGGAGGGCGGGGAGCTGTTTTTT.

The chain combines TRBV7-7 with TRBJ2-7, with D possibly being TRBD1 (5 bases). The V gene lost 4 bases and the J gene lost 6 bases, with 13 bases spanning the gap. Germline assignment: CDR1 SSHAT and CDR2 FNYEAQ (reference sequence). The CDR3 has 13 amino acids. CDR3 DNA sequence: TGTGCCAGCAGCTCGCGAACAGGAACCGAGCAGTACTTC. This codes for CASSSRTGTEQYF.

This clone came up a few times. J is TRBJ1-2 and V is TRBV5-1, with D possibly TRBD1 on 6 matching bases. The CDR3 has 15 residues. The V end lost 1 base, the J end lost 4 bases, and 14 bases lay between the germline ends. Germline V gene data show CDR1 as SGHRS and CDR2 as YFSETQ. The CDR3 DNA follows: TGCGCCAGCAGCTTGTTCCAGGGGTCGGGCTATGGCTACACCTTC. It is translated as CASSLFQGSGYGYTF.

The rearrangement links TRBV11-2 to TRBJ2-5; possible D gene TRBD2, 5 bases. V was pared by 1 base and J by 5 bases, with 14 bases between. Per germline, CDR1 SGHAT and CDR2 FQNNGV. The CDR3 extends over 15 amino acids. CDR3 region: CASSLVPGLAETQYF. CDR3 nucleotide sequence: TGTGCCAGCAGCTTAGTTCCGGGGTTGGCGGAGACCCAGTACTTC.